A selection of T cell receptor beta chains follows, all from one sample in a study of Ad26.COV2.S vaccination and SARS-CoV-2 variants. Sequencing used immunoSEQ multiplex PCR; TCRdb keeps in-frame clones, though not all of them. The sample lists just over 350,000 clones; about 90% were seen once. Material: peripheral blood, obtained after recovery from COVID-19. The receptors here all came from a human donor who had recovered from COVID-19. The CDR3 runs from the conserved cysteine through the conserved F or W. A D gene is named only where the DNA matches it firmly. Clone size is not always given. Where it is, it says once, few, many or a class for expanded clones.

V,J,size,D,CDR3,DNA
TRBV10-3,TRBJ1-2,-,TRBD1,CAISEKGQTNYGYTF,TGTGCCATCAGTGAAAAGGGACAGACTAACTATGGCTACACCTTC
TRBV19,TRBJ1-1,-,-,CASSGEVRNTEAFF,TGTGCCAGTAGTGGGGAGGTCCGGAACACTGAAGCTTTCTTT
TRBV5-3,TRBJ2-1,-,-,CARRTKLNEQFF,TGTGCCAGAAGGACTAAACTAAATGAGCAGTTCTTC
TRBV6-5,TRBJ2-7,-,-,CASSAGDSYEQYF,TGTGCCAGCAGCGCTGGTGACTCCTACGAGCAGTACTTC
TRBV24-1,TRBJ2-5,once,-,CATSDSGRNQETQYF,TGTGCCACCAGTGATTCCGGACGGAACCAAGAGACCCAGTACTTC
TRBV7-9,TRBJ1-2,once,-,CASRGYDSDFNYGYTF,TGTGCCAGCAGGGGATACGACAGTGATTTTAACTATGGCTACACCTTC
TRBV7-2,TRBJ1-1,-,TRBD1,CASSFAGQGAAFF,TGTGCCAGCAGCTTCGCCGGACAGGGGGCGGCTTTCTTT
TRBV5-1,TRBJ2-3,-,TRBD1,CASRRGTGEDTQYF,TGCGCCAGCCGACGCGGGACAGGGGAAGATACGCAGTATTTT
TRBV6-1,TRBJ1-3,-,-,CASSDARTETGNTIYF,TGTGCCAGCAGTGATGCTAGGACTGAAACTGGAAACACCATATATTTT
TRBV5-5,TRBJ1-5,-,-,CASSLKPGDQPQHF,TGTGCCAGCAGCTTGAAGCCAGGGGATCAGCCCCAGCATTTT